This T cell receptor (beta chain) was documented in a study of PD-L1 blockade in urothelial cancer. Across the study: Before enrollment, 0 to 3 chemotherapy regimens had been given to patients.

Details on this clone: What it recognizes is unknown.

Method: immunoSEQ multiplex PCR; TCRdb's copy keeps in-frame clones and lacks some. The data contain roughly 36,000 clones, approximately 90% of them seen just once; the ten biggest clones take up just under 2%. Each patient presented with locally advanced or metastatic urothelial carcinoma. The number of samples from each patient was between 1 and 8, taken pretreatment and on-treatment. Study-wide results and caveats: Where pretreatment blood TCR clonality fell below the median, better survival was predicted.

This TCR was sampled from a man in his sixties with urothelial cancer. The specimen was PBMCs, collected around atezolizumab (anti-PD-L1) treatment.

CDR3 nucleotides: TGTGCCAGCAGAGCGGGGGGGCTAGCGGAAAACACCGGGGAGCTGTTTTTT. Translation: CASRAGGLAENTGELFF. The chain recombines TRBV25-1 with TRBJ2-2; TRBD2 aligns across 10 bases. J was trimmed by 2 bases and V by 6 bases; bases with no gene match: 9. The CDR3 contains 17 residues. Germline values: CDR1 MGHDK, CDR2 SYGVNS. Looking up the rest from reference TRBV25-1 and TRBJ2-2 gives the full variable domain: EADIYQTPRYLVIGTGKKITLECSQTMGHDKMYWYQQDPGMELHLIHYSYGVNSTEKGDLSSESTVSRIRTEHFPLTLESARPSHTSQYLCASRAGGLAENTGELFFGEGSRLTVL.